The clone carrying this T cell receptor (beta chain) was observed many times. V was pared by 4 bases and J by 8 bases, with 5 bases of the junction left unmatched. The CDR3 length is 14 residues. The germline V gene has CDR1 SNHLY and CDR2 FYNNEI. TCRdb called the RT-PCR reads again in MiXCR, with one record for every CDR3 protein. This sample has about a million distinct CDR3 sequences, with over 15% found just once. The data were obtained in a study of patients and donors after allogeneic stem cell transplantation. This clonotype was obtained from a human donor who was either an allogeneic HSCT recipient or a stem cell or donor lymphocyte infusion donor (not recorded which). It is not recorded whose cells these are; they may come from a transplant donor. The chain has TRBV2 and TRBJ1-4; TRBD1 agrees at 9 bases. Sequencing was carried out using blood, either unsorted or a sorted T cell fraction (not recorded which). CDR3 in amino acids: CASSAQGAREKLFF. In DNA, the CDR3 is TGTGCCAGCAGTGCACAGGGGGCGCGAGAAAAACTGTTTTTT.